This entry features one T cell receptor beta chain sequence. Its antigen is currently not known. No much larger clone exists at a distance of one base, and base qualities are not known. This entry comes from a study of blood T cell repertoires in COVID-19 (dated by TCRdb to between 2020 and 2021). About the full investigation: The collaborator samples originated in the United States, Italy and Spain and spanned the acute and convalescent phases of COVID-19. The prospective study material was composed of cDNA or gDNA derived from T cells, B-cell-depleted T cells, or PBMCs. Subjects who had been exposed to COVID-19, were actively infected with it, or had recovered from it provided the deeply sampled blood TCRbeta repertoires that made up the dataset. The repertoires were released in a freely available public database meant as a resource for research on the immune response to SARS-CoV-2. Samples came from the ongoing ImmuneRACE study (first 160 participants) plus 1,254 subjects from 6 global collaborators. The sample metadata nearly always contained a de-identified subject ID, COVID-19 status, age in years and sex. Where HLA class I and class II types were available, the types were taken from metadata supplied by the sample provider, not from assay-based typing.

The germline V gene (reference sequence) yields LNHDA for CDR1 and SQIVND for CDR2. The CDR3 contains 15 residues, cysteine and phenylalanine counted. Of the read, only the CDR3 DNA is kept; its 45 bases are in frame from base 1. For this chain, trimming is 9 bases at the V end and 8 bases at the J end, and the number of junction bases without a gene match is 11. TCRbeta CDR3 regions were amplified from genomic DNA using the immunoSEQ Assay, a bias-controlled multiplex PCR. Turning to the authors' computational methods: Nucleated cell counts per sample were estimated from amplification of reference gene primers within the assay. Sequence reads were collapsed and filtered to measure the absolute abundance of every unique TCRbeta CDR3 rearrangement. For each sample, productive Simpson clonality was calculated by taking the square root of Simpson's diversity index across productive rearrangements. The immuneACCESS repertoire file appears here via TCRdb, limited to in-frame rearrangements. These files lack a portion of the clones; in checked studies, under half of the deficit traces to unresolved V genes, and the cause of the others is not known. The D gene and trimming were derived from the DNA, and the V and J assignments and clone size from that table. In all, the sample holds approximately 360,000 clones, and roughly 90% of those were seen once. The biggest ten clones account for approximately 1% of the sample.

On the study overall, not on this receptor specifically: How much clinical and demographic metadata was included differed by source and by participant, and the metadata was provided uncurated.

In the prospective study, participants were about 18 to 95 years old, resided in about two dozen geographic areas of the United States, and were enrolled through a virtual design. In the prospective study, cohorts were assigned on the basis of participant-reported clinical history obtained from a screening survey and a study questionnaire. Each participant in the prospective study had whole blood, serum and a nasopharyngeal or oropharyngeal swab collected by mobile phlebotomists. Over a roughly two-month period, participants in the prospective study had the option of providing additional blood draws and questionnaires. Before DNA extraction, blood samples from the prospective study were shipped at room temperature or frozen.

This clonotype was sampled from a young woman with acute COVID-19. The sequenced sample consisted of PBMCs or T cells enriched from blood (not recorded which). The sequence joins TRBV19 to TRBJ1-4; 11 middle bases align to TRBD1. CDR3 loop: CASRTGGARDEKLFF. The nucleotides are TGTGCCAGCCGGACAGGGGGCGCGAGAGACGAAAAACTGTTTTTT.